The next 6 T cell receptor beta chains were all read from a single sample in a study of blood T cell repertoires in COVID-19. Using immunoSEQ multiplex PCR, the repertoire was profiled, and TCRdb retains in-frame clones only, with some absent. The sample holds about 210,000 clones, roughly 84% seen once. Source material: PBMCs or T cells enriched from blood (not recorded which). The receptors come from a man aged 30 to 45 in a cohort exposed to, infected with or recovered from COVID-19 (not recorded which).

The chain couples TRBV6-5 to TRBJ2-1, with 10 nucleotides matching TRBD2. The V segment lost 3 bases and the J segment 9 bases; nucleotides outside the gene matches: 5. This CDR3 spans 14 amino acids. Germline loops: CDR1 MNHEY, CDR2 SVGAGI. DNA for the CDR3: TGTGCCAGCAGTTATAAGCGGGAGGGCGGTGAGCAGTTCTTC. Amino acid sequence: CASSYKREGGEQFF.

The chain carries TRBV27 and TRBJ2-5, with D perhaps TRBD1 (6 bases). In germline, CDR1 is MNHEY, CDR2 SMNVEV (reference sequence). Trimming stripped 0 bases from V and 5 bases from J, with 16 bases between. There are 16 residues in the CDR3. The CDR3 nucleotides are TGTGCCAGCAGTTTATCACCGCCAGCAGGGGTTGAGACCCAGTACTTC. This translates into CASSLSPPAGVETQYF.

The rearrangement links TRBV27 to TRBJ2-1; 12 bases map to TRBD2. Looked up from germline, CDR1 is MNHEY and CDR2 is SMNVEV (reference sequence). J lost 6 bases, V lost 7 bases, and 10 bases had no gene match. There are 16 residues in the CDR3. The CDR3 DNA is TGTGCCAGCACCCTACTCGGACTAGCGGGGCCCAATGAGCAGTTCTTC. Its translation is CASTLLGLAGPNEQFF.

V gene TRBV7-9 combines with J gene TRBJ1-5; weak D call: TRBD1 (6 bases). This CDR3 contains 15 residues. In germline, CDR1 is SEHNR, CDR2 FQNEAQ (reference sequence). Trimming stripped 2 bases from V and 7 bases from J, with 15 bases between. The CDR3 DNA sequence: TGTGCCAGCAGCTTACAAGGGGGTTCCACACAGCCCCAGCATTTT. It encodes CASSLQGGSTQPQHF.

This clone has only one observation. The chain couples TRBV27 to TRBJ2-7; TRBD2 agrees at 10 bases. V lost 5 bases and J lost 7; bases outside the gene matches: 11. CDR1 MNHEY and CDR2 SMNVEV come from the germline V gene (reference sequence). CDR3 length equals 15 residues. CDR3 sequence reads: CASSQGSSGRTEQYF. The DNA for the CDR3 is TGTGCCAGCAGTCAAGGATCTAGCGGGAGAACGGAGCAGTACTTC.

CDR3 DNA: TGCGCCAGCAGCCCACGGGGGAAACCGGGGCACACTGAAGCTTTCTTT. This gives the protein CASSPRGKPGHTEAFF. The chain joins TRBV4-1 to TRBJ1-1; D is perhaps TRBD1 (5 bases). This CDR3 region has 16 residues. CDR1 and CDR2 (germline): MGHRA, YSYEKL. The V end was cut by 4 bases, the J end by 3 bases, with 18 bases between.